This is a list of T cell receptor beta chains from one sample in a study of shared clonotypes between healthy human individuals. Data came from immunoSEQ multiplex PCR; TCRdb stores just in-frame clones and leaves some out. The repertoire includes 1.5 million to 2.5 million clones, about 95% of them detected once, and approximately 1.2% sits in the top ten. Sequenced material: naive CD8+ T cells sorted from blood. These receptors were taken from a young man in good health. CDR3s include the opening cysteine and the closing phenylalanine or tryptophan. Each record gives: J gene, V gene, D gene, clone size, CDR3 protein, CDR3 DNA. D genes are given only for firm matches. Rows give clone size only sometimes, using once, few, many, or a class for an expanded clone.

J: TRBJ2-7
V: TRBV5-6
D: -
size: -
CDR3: CASSSGRSYEQYF
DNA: TGTGCCAGCAGCTCCGGGCGGTCCTACGAGCAGTACTTC

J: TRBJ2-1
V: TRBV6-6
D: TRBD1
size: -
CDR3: CASSYDRVSSYNEQFF
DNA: TGTGCCAGCAGTTACGACAGGGTAAGCTCCTACAATGAGCAGTTCTTC

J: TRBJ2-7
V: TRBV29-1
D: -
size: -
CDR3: CSVLGVDPNPYEQYF
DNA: TGCAGCGTTCTAGGGGTCGACCCAAACCCCTACGAGCAGTACTTC

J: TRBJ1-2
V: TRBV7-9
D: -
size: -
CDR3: CASSLLQDSYTF
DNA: TGTGCCAGCAGCTTACTACAGGACTCCTACACCTTC

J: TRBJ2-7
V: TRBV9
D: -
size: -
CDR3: CASSVGADTYEQYF
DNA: TGTGCCAGCAGCGTAGGAGCGGATACCTACGAGCAGTACTTC

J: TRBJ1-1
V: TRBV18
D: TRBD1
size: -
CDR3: CASSPGGRTEAFF
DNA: TGTGCCAGCTCCCCAGGGGGCAGGACTGAAGCTTTCTTT

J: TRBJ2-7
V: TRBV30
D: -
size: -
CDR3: CACLDGTYEQYF
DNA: TGTGCCTGCCTGGACGGTACCTACGAGCAGTACTTC

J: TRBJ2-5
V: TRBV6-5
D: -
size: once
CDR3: CASSYFGPRETQYF
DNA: TGTGCCAGCAGTTACTTCGGTCCCCGAGAGACCCAGTACTTC

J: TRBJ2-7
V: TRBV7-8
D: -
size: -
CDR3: CASSLVDGDYEQYF
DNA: TGTGCCAGCAGCTTAGTTGATGGAGACTACGAGCAGTACTTC

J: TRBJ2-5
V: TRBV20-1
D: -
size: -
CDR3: CSALTQETQYF
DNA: TGCAGTGCCCTTACCCAAGAGACCCAGTACTTC

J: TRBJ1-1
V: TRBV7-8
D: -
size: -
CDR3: CASSPVGGDNTEAFF
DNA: TGTGCCAGCAGCCCCGTTGGGGGGGATAACACTGAAGCTTTCTTT

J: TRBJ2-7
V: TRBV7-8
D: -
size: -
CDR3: CASSSREDEQYF
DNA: TGTGCCAGCAGCTCTAGGGAGGACGAGCAGTACTTC

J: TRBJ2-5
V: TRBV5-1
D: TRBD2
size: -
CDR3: CASSWDTSGGARSAQYF
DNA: TGCGCCAGCAGCTGGGATACTAGCGGGGGGGCCCGGTCGGCCCAGTACTTC

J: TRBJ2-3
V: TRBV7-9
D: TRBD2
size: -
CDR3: CASSSREGSTDTQYF
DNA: TGTGCCAGCAGCTCCCGGGAGGGGAGCACAGATACGCAGTATTTT

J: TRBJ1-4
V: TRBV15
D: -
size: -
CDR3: CATSSRQDYNEKLFF
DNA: TGTGCCACCAGCAGCAGACAGGACTATAATGAAAAACTGTTTTTT

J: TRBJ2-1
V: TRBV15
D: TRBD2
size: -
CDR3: CATSRDTAGVGNEQFF
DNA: TGTGCCACCAGCAGAGATACCGCGGGAGTAGGCAATGAGCAGTTCTTC

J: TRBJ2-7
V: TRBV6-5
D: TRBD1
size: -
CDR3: CASSYSKGARTYEQYF
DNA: TGTGCCAGCAGTTACTCCAAGGGGGCAAGGACCTACGAGCAGTACTTC

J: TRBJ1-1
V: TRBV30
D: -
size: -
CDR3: CAWGLGTAEAFF
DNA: TGTGCCTGGGGTTTGGGGACTGCTGAAGCTTTCTTT

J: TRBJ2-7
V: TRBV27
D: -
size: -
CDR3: CASSLGGSYEQYF
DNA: TGTGCCAGCAGTTTAGGGGGTTCCTACGAGCAGTACTTC

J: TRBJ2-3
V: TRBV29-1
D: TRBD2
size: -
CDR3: CSVETTLAGDTDTQYF
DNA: TGCAGCGTTGAAACCACACTAGCGGGGGACACAGATACGCAGTATTTT

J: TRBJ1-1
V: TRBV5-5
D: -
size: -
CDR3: CASSLWDDAEAFF
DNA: TGTGCCAGCAGCTTGTGGGATGACGCTGAAGCTTTCTTT

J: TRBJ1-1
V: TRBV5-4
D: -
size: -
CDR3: CASSFQNTEAFF
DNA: TGTGCCAGCAGCTTCCAGAACACTGAAGCTTTCTTT

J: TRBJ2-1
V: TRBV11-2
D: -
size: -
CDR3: CASSLELTGVNNEQFF
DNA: TGTGCCAGCAGCTTAGAACTTACGGGGGTAAACAATGAGCAGTTCTTC

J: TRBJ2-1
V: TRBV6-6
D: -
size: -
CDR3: CASSYSEGAREQFF
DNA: TGTGCCAGCAGTTACTCGGAGGGGGCTAGAGAGCAGTTCTTC